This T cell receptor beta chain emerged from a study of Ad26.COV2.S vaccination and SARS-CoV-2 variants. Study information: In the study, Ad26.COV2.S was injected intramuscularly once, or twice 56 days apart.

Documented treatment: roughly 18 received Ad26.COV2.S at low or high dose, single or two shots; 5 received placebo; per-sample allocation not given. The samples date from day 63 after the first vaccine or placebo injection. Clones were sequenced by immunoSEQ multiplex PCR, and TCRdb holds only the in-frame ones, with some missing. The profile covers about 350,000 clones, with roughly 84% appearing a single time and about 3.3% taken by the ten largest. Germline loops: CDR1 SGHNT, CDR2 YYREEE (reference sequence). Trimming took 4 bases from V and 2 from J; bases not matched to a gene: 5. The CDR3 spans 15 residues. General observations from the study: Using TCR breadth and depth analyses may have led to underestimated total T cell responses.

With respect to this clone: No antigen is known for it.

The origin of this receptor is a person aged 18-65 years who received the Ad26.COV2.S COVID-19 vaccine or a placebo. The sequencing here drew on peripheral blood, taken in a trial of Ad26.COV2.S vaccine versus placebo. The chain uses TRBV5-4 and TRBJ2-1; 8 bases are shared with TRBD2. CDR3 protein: CASSVSGSPYNEQFF. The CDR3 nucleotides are TGTGCCAGCAGCGTAAGCGGGAGCCCCTACAATGAGCAGTTCTTC.